The clone carrying this TCR beta chain appeared a few times. As yet, its antigen is unknown. Analysis merged second doses at about 4 or about 12 weeks. Germline lookup yields CDR1 LGHDT and CDR2 YNNKEL (reference sequence). With 4 bases clipped from V and 5 bases from J, the junction kept 6 bases outside the gene matches. CDR3 length: 14 amino acids. Clones were read by immunoSEQ multiplex PCR, and TCRdb kept only the in-frame ones, dropping some. The sample yields 90,000 to 120,000 clones, roughly nine tenths seen once. This sample is drawn from a study of T cell responses to AZD1222 COVID-19 vaccine. Notes on the study in general: Spike-specific TCR breadth and depth both grew after two AZD1222 doses. Females made up more of the donors, who were largely white British, and clonal diversity may have come out too low. Close to half of spike-specific TCRs reportedly recognize unmutated variant regions.

The receptor's source is an adult who received the AZD1222 COVID-19 vaccine. The V call is TRBV3-1 (or the pseudogene TRBV3-2), the J call TRBJ2-5; 8 nucleotides align to TRBD2. This specimen was peripheral blood, taken 28 days after the second AZD1222 dose. The CDR3 loop reads CASSLLAGWETQYF. Here the CDR3 DNA reads TGTGCCAGCAGCCTTTTAGCGGGGTGGGAGACCCAGTACTTC.